The 14 T cell receptor beta chains below come from one sample, sequenced in a study of neoadjuvant anti-PD-1 for oral cavity cancer. TCRdb keeps only in-frame clones here, not all; method: immunoSEQ multiplex PCR. The profile shows 75,000 or so clones, roughly four fifths of them singletons. The sequencing used PBMCs, collected before nivolumab (anti-PD-1) treatment. The receptor source for this set is a person aged 40 to 85 with oral cavity squamous cell carcinoma.

CDR3 nucleotides: TGTGCCAGCAAGGGACTAGCGGTAAACACCGGGGAGCTGTTTTTT. Protein sequence: CASKGLAVNTGELFF. The V gene is TRBV6-1, the J gene TRBJ2-2; 11 bases fit TRBD2. The CDR3 extends over 15 amino acids. From germline, CDR1 is MNHNS and CDR2 SASEGT. V gave up 7 bases and J gave up 2 bases; unmatched junction bases: 3.

This sequence joins TRBV28 and TRBJ1-5, with a weak D call TRBD1 (5 bases). The CDR3 covers 14 residues. Deletions cut 3 bases from V and 3 bases from J, with 9 bases between. Germline CDR1 MDHEN, CDR2 SYDVKM. The CDR3 DNA is TGTGCCAGCAGTTTCTCAGGGAACAATCAGCCCCAGCATTTT. The encoded protein is CASSFSGNNQPQHF.

The V and J genes are TRBV9 and TRBJ2-7, with D uncertain. The CDR3 covers 13 residues. The V end was cut by 0 bases, the J end by 7 bases, with 11 bases between. Germline-derived CDR1 and CDR2 are SGDLS and YYNGEE. The CDR3 reads CASSVEVWSEQYF. For the CDR3, the DNA is TGTGCCAGCAGCGTAGAGGTCTGGAGTGAGCAGTACTTC.

The chain carries TRBV29-1 and TRBJ2-1, with no clear D. Trimming took off 7 bases at V and 8 bases at J, with 15 bases between the two ends. Germline V gives CDR1 SQVTM, CDR2 ANQGSEA. The CDR3 runs to 12 residues. The CDR3 bases are TGCAGCGCCGGCCCCATAGGGTATGAGCAGTTCTTC. Amino acid sequence: CSAGPIGYEQFF.

The rearrangement uses TRBV10-3 and TRBJ2-5; 7 bases align to TRBD1. The CDR3 is 15 amino acids. Germline V CDR1 and CDR2: ENHRY, SYGVKD. The junction had 6 bases not matched to a gene; V was cut back by 5 bases and J by 0 bases. CDR3 protein: CAISTGTENQETQYF. In nucleotides, the CDR3 is TGTGCCATCAGTACCGGGACAGAGAACCAAGAGACCCAGTACTTC.

The chain employs TRBV7-9 and TRBJ1-1, with TRBD1 as a possible D gene (5 bases). V lost 5 bases, J lost 0 bases, and 10 bases lay in between. CDR1 SEHNR and CDR2 FQNEAQ come from the germline V gene (reference sequence). There are 14 residues in the CDR3. In DNA, the CDR3 is TGTGCCAGCAGCCCTAGGGGTATGAACACTGAAGCTTTCTTT. The encoded protein is CASSPRGMNTEAFF. The whole variable domain, filled in from reference TRBV7-9 and TRBJ1-1, reads DTGVSQNPRHKITKRGQNVTFRCDPISEHNRLYWYRQTLGQGPEFLTYFQNEAQLEKSRLLSDRFSAERPKGSFSTLEIQRTEQGDSAMYLCASSPRGMNTEAFFGQGTRLTVV.

The genes are TRBV19 and TRBJ1-2, with 7 positions matching TRBD1. The CDR3 is 15 residues long. Germline V gene sequence: CDR1 LNHDA, CDR2 SQIVND (reference sequence). Trimming at V came to 10 bases and at J to 1 base, leaving 12 bases not matched to a gene. CDR3 amino acids: CATKGWDSDNYGYTF. The CDR3 region has the DNA TGTGCCACCAAGGGGTGGGACAGCGATAACTATGGCTACACCTTC.

This chain connects TRBV29-1 to TRBJ2-3; TRBD1 agrees at 9 bases. V gave up 7 bases and J gave up 3 bases; unmatched junction bases: 5. Germline lookup yields CDR1 SQVTM and CDR2 ANQGSEA. CDR3 length: 13 residues. This CDR3 is CSADRGGTDTQYF. Written as DNA, the CDR3 is TGCAGCGCGGACAGGGGTGGGACAGATACGCAGTATTTT.

Details on this clone: Other DNA variants within this sample encode the same CDR3. This chain uses TRBV7-6 with TRBJ1-5; the D is unclear. The CDR3 runs to 14 residues. CDR1 and CDR2 from the germline V gene are SGHVS and FNYEAQ. V was shortened by 1 base and J by 7 bases, with 11 bases between the two germline ends. CDR3 residues: CASSLGGEGQPQHF. DNA for the CDR3: TGTGCCAGCAGCTTAGGCGGGGAGGGCCAGCCCCAGCATTTT.

The rearrangement uses TRBV27 and TRBJ2-1, with D unresolved. Trimming shortened V by 5 bases and J by 4 bases, and 3 bases separated the two germline ends. This CDR3 region has 11 residues. CDR1 MNHEY and CDR2 SMNVEV come from the germline V gene (reference sequence). CDR3 loop: CASSQYNEQFF. CDR3 sequence (DNA): TGTGCCAGCAGTCAGTACAATGAGCAGTTCTTC.

The rearrangement uses TRBV29-1 and TRBJ1-1, with a weak D call TRBD1 (5 bases). Germline CDR1 SQVTM, CDR2 ANQGSEA. V was shortened by 2 bases and J by 5 bases, with 12 bases between the two germline ends. The CDR3 is 13 residues long. The chain's CDR3 is CSVEMGGVTEAFF. DNA of the CDR3: TGCAGCGTTGAAATGGGGGGGGTTACTGAAGCTTTCTTT.

The chain joins TRBV6-5 to TRBJ2-7; D possibly uses TRBD1 or TRBD2 (6 bases each). This CDR3 is 13 amino acids long. The germline V and J ends were trimmed by 6 bases and 6 bases, with 15 bases remaining between them. From germline, CDR1 is MNHEY and CDR2 SVGAGI. DNA of the CDR3: TGTGCCAGCAGATTAATAGGGGGGAGCGAGCAGTACTTC. The encoded protein is CASRLIGGSEQYF.

The chain has TRBV2 and TRBJ2-1; no firm D call. Germline CDR1 and CDR2: SNHLY and FYNNEI. V shed 8 bases and J shed 8 bases, with 7 bases lying between them. The CDR3 contains 10 residues. CDR3 in DNA: TGTGCCAGCGGCGGCTATGAGCAGTTCTTC. It translates to CASGGYEQFF.

The rearrangement joins TRBV7-9 to TRBJ1-5, with no clear D. The germline gives CDR1 SEHNR, CDR2 FQNEAQ (reference sequence). The CDR3 extends over 14 amino acids. Trimming shortened V by 1 base and J by 3 bases, and 7 bases separated the two germline ends. This CDR3 reads CASSLDGNNQPQHF. DNA for the CDR3: TGTGCCAGCAGCTTAGATGGGAACAATCAGCCCCAGCATTTT.